This T cell receptor beta chain was recorded in a study of tumor and adjacent non-tumor tissue in lung cancer. Study observations and caveats: Higher tumor TCR diversity was associated with shorter survival. In normal lung, the top 100 clones were significantly more dominant than in tumor.

The library came from three nested PCR rounds adapted from ARM-PCR protocols. In TCRdb, the multiplex PCR reads were re-called with MiXCR into one record per CDR3 protein. The profile shows tens of thousands of distinct CDR3 sequences, less than 75% of them singletons. There are many counts of this clonotype. Its matching antigen is unknown. No cell sorting was done before RNA was extracted from the tissue. The normal lung tissue was taken more than 3 cm from the tumor edge. With 2 bases removed from V and 6 bases from J, the gap between germline ends came to 14 bases. CDR1 is MNHNS and CDR2 is SASEGT in the germline V gene. The CDR3 consists of 15 residues.

The TCR comes from a woman between 45 and 65 years old with non-small cell lung cancer. The source material was distant non-tumor lung tissue. V and J are TRBV6-1 and TRBJ1-5; D is possibly TRBD1 (6 bases). CDR3 DNA: TGTGCCAGCAGTGAAATGACAGGTGTTGGTCAGCCCCAGCATTTT. Translation gives CASSEMTGVGQPQHF.